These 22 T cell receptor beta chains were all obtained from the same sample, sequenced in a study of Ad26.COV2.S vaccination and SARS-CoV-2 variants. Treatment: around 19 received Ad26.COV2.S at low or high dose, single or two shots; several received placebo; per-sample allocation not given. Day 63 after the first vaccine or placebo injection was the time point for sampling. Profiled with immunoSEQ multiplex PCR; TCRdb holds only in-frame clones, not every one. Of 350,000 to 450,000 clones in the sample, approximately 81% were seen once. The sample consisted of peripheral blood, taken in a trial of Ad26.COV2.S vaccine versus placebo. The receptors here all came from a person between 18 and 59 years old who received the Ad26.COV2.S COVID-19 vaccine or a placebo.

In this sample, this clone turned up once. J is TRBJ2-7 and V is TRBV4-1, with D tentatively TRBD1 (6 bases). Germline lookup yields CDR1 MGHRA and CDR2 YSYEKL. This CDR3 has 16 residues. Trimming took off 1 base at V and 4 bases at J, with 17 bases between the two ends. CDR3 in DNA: TGCGCCAGCAGCCAAGTACCCGGACAGCTTCTTTACGAGCAGTACTTC. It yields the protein CASSQVPGQLLYEQYF.

CDR3 loop: CASSYDLGAAQETQYF. The CDR3 bases are TGTGCCAGCAGTTACGATCTCGGGGCGGCCCAAGAGACCCAGTACTTC. The rearrangement uses TRBV27 and TRBJ2-5; D could derive from TRBD1 or TRBD2 (5 bases each). Germline V gene data show CDR1 as MNHEY and CDR2 as SMNVEV (reference sequence). The CDR3 contains 16 residues. V gave up 4 bases and J gave up 1 base, with 16 bases separating them.

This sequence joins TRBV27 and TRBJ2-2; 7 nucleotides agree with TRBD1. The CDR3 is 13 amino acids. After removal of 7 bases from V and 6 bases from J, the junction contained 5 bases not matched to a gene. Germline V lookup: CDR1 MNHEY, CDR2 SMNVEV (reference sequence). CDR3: CASKEGAAGELFF. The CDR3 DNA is TGTGCCAGCAAAGAGGGGGCGGCCGGGGAGCTGTTTTTT.

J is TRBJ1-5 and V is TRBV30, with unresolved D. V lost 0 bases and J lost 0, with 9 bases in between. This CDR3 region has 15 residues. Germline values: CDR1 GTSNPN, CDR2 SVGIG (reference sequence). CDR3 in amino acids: CAWSVSTSSNQPQHF. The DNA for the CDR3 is TGTGCCTGGAGTGTATCCACCAGTAGCAATCAGCCCCAGCATTTT. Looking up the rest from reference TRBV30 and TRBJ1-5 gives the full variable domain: SQTIHQWPATLVQPVGSPLSLECTVEGTSNPNLYWYRQAAGRGLQLLFYSVGIGQISSEVPQNLSASRPQDRQFILSSKKLLLSDSGFYLCAWSVSTSSNQPQHFGDGTRLSIL.

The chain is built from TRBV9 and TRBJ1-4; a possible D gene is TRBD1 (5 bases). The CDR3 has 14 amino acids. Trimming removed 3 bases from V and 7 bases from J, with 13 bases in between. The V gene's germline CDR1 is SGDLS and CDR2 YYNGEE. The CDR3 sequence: CASSASGWGEKLFF. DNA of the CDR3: TGTGCCAGCAGCGCCTCAGGGTGGGGTGAAAAACTGTTTTTT.

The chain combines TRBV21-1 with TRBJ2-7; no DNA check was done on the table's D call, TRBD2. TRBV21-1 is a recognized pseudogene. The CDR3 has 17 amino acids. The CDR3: CASSTEAARSPSYEQYF. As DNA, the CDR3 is TGTGCCAGCAGCACCGAGGCGGCCAGAAGCCCCTCCTACGAGCAGTACTTC.

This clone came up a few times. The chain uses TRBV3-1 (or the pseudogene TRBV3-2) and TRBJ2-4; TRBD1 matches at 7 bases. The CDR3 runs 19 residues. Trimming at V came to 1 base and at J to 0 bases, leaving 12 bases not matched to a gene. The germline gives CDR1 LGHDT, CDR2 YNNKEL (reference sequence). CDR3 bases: TGTGCCAGCAGCCAAGGTTCGACAGGGTGGAGCTTAGCCAAAAACATTCAGTACTTC. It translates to CASSQGSTGWSLAKNIQYF.

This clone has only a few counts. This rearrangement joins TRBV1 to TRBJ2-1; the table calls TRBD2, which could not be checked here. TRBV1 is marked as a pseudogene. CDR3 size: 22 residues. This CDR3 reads CTSSHLPTGTSGRLVGSNEQFF. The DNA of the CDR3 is TGCACCAGCAGCCACCTCCCAACCGGGACTAGCGGGAGGTTGGTGGGGTCCAATGAGCAGTTCTTC.

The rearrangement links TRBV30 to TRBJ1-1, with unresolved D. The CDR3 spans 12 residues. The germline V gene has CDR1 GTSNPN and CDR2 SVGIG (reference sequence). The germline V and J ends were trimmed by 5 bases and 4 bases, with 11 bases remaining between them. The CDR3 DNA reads TGTGCCTGGGGCTCTTGGGGCACTGAAGCTTTCTTT. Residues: CAWGSWGTEAFF.

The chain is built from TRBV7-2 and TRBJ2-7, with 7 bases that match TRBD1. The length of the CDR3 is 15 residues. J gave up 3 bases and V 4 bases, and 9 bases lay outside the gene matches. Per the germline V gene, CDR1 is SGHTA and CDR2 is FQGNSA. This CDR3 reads CASSYPTGTVYEQYF. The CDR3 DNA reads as TGTGCCAGCAGCTACCCCACCGGGACAGTCTACGAGCAGTACTTC. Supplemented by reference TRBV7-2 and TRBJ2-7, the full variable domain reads GAGVSQSPSNKVTEKGKDVELRCDPISGHTALYWYRQSLGQGLEFLIYFQGNSAPDKSGLPSDRFSAERTGGSVSTLTIQRTQQEDSAVYLCASSYPTGTVYEQYFGPGTRLTVT.

CDR3 bases: TGTGCCAGCAGCCAAGGGACTAGCGGGGTTTCCTACGAGCAGTACTTC. As protein: CASSQGTSGVSYEQYF. The chain combines TRBV3-1 (or the pseudogene TRBV3-2) with TRBJ2-7; 12 nucleotides align to TRBD2. Germline V gene sequence: CDR1 LGHDT, CDR2 YNNKEL (reference sequence). The CDR3 contains 16 residues. With 1 base clipped from V and 1 base from J, the junction kept 2 bases outside the gene matches.

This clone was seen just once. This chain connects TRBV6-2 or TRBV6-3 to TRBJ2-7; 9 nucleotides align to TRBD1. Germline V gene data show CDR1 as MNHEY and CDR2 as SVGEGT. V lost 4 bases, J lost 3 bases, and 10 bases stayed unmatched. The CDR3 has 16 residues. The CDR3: CASSLTRGTGNYEQYF. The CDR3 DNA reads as TGTGCCAGCAGTTTGACACGAGGGACAGGGAACTACGAGCAGTACTTC.

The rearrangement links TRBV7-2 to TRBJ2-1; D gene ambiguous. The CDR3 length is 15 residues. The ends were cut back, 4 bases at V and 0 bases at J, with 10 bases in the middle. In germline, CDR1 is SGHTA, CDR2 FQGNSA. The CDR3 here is CASSSTRSSYNEQFF. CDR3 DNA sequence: TGTGCCAGCAGCTCCACAAGAAGCTCCTACAATGAGCAGTTCTTC.

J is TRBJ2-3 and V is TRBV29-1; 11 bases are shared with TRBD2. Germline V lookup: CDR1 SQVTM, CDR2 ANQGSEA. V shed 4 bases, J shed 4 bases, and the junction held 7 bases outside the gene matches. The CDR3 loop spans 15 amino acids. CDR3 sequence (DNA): TGCAGCGTTGTGCTGACTAGCGGGGTCGCAGATACGCAGTATTTT. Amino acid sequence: CSVVLTSGVADTQYF.

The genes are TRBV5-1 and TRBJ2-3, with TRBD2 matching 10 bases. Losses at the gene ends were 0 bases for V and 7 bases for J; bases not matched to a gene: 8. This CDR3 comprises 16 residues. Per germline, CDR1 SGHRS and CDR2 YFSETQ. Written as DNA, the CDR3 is TGCGCCAGCAGCTTGGCACCGCTAGCGGGAGCAAATACGCAGTATTTT. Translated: CASSLAPLAGANTQYF.

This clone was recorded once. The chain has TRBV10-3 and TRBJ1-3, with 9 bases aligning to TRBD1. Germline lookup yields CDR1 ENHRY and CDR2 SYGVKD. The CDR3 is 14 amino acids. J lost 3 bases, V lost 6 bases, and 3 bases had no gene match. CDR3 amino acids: CAIRRTGVGNTIYF. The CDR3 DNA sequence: TGTGCCATCAGGAGGACAGGGGTTGGAAACACCATATATTTT.

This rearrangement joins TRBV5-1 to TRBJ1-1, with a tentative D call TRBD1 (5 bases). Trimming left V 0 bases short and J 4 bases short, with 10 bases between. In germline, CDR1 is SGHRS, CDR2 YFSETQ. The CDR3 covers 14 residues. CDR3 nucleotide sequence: TGCGCCAGCAGCTTGGTCCAGGGCGGCACTGAAGCTTTCTTT. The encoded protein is CASSLVQGGTEAFF.

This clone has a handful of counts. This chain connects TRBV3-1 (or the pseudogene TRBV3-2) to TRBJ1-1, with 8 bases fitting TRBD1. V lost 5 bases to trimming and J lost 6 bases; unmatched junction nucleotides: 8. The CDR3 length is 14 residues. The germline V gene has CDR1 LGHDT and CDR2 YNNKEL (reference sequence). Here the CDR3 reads CASSFGTGESEAFF. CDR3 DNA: TGTGCCAGCAGCTTCGGGACAGGCGAGTCTGAAGCTTTCTTT.

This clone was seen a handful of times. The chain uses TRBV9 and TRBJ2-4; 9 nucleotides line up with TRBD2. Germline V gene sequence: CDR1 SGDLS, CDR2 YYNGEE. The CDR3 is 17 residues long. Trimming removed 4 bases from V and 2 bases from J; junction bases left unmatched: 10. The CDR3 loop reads CASSPYASGDSKNIQYF. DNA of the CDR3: TGTGCCAGCAGCCCATACGCTAGCGGGGACTCCAAAAACATTCAGTACTTC.

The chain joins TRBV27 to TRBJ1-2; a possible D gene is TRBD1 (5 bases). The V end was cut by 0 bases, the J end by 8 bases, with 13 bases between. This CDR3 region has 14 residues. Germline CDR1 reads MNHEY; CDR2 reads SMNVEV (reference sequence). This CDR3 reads CASSLSWGGRGYTF. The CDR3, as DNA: TGTGCCAGCAGTTTATCGTGGGGGGGTCGGGGCTACACCTTC.

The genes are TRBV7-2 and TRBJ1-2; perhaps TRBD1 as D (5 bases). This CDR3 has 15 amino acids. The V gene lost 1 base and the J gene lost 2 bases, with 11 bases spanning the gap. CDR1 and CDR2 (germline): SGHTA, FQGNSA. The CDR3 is CASSLEQGANYGYTF. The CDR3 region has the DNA TGTGCCAGCAGCTTAGAGCAGGGAGCAAACTATGGCTACACCTTC.

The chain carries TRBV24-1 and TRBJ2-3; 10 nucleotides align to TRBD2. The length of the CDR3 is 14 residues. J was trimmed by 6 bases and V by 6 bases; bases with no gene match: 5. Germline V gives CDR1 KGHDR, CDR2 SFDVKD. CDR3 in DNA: TGTGCCACCAGTCCTAGCGGGAGTGTTGATACGCAGTATTTT. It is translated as CATSPSGSVDTQYF.